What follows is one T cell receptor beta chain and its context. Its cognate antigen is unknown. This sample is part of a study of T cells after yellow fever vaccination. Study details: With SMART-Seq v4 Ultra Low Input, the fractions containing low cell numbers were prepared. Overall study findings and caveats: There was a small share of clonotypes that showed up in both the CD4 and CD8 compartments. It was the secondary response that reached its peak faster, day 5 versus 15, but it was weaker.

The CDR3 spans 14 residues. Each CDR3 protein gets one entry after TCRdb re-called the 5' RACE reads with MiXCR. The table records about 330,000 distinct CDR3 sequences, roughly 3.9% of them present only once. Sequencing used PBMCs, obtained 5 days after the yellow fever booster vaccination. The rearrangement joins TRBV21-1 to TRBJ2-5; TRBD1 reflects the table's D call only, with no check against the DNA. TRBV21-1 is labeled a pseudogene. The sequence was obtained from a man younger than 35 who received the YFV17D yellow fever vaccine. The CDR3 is CASCATRGRETQYF. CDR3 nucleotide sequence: TGTGCCAGCTGCGCGACCCGGGGGCGGGAGACCCAGTACTTC.